The clone carrying this TCR beta chain was seen only once. The data derive from a study of shared T cell receptors in the human thymus. Generated by immunoSEQ multiplex PCR, the TCRdb table keeps only in-frame clones and is missing some. The repertoire holds more than 300,000 clones, with around 95% as singletons. This CDR3 region has 16 residues. The TCR sequence derives from a human donor. The sample consisted of thymocytes. This rearrangement joins TRBV21-1 to TRBJ2-1; the table's TRBD2 call for D was not verified on the DNA. TRBV21-1 is classified as a pseudogene. For the CDR3, the DNA is TGTGCCAGCAGTCCCCGGGGGCTAGCGGATTACAATGAGCAGTTCTTC. Protein sequence: CASSPRGLADYNEQFF.